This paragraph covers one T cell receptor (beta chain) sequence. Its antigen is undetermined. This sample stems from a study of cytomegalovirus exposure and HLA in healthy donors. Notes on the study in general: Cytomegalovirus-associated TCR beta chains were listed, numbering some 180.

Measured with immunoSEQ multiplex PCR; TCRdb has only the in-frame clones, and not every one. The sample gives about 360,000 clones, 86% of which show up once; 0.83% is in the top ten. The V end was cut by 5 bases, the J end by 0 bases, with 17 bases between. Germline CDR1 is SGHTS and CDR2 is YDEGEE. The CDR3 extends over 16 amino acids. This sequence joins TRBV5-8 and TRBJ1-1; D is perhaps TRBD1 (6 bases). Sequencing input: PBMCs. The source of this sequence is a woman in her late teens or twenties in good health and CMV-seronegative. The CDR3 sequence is CASRLQGRMMNTEAFF. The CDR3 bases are TGTGCCAGCAGATTGCAGGGGAGAATGATGAACACTGAAGCTTTCTTT.